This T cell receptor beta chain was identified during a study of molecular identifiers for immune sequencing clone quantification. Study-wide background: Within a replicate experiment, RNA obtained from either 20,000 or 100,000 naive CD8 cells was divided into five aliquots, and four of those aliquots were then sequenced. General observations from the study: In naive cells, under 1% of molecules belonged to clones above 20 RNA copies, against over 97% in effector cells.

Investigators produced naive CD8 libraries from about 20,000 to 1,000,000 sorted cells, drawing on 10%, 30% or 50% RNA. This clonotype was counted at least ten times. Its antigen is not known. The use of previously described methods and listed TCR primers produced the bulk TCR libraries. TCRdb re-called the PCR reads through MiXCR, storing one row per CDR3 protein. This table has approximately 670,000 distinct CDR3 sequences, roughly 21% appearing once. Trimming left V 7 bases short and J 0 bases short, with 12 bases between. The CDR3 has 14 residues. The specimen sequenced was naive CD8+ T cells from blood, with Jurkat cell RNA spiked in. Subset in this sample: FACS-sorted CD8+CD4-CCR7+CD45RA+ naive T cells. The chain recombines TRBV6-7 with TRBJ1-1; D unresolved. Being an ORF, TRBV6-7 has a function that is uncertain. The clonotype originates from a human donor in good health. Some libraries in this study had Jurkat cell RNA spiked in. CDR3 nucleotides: TGTGCCAGCAATGGGAAGAACCTGAACACTGAAGCTTTCTTT. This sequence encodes CASNGKNLNTEAFF.